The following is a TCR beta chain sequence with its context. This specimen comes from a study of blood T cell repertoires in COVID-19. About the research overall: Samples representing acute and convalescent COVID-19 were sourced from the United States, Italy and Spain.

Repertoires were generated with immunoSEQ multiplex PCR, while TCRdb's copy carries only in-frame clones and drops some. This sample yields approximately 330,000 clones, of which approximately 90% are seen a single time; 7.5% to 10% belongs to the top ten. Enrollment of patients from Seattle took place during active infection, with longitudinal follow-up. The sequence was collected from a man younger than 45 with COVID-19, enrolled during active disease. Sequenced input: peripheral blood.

Here the CDR3 reads CASSSHRSNNYGYTF. The CDR3 DNA reads as TGTGCCAGCAGCTCCCACAGAAGTAATAACTATGGCTACACCTTC. This rearrangement joins TRBV7-2 to TRBJ1-2; D is unclear. Germline values: CDR1 SGHTA, CDR2 FQGNSA. This CDR3 contains 15 residues. The V gene lost 4 bases and the J gene lost 1 base, with 13 bases spanning the gap.